This section outlines one TCR beta chain sequence together with its context. Its target is not known. Clones were read by immunoSEQ multiplex PCR, and TCRdb kept only the in-frame ones, dropping some. The sample holds about 51,000 clones, about 90% seen once. These data belong to a study of graft-versus-host responses after intestinal transplantation. Study-level background: Anti-thymocyte globulin served as induction for all recipients, who then took tacrolimus and steroids for about three years.

Findings and limits, study-wide: The marrow of recipients harbored GvH clones, and ileum or blood showed some of them first.

V was shortened by 4 bases and J by 4 bases, with 14 bases between the two germline ends. CDR1 is MNHNY, CDR2 SVGAGI, per germline (reference sequence). There are 14 residues in the CDR3. The gene calls are TRBV6-6 and TRBJ2-7; D might be TRBD2 (5 bases). This specimen consisted of unstimulated CD4+ T cells sorted from spleen or lymph node cells, obtained before transplant. The sequence derives from a human donor who was the organ donor for an intestinal transplant. Here the CDR3 DNA reads TGTGCCAGCAGTTTCCCAGGTCCGGGGTACGAGCAGTACTTC. It is translated as CASSFPGPGYEQYF.